Following are 27 T cell receptor beta chains from one sample sequenced in a study of patients and donors after allogeneic stem cell transplantation. In TCRdb, the RT-PCR reads were re-called with MiXCR into one record per CDR3 protein. Of about 160,000 distinct CDR3 sequences listed, about 32% were seen once; the top ten hold approximately 3%. The sequenced material came from blood, either unsorted or a sorted T cell fraction (not recorded which). The origin of the receptors is a human donor who was either an allogeneic HSCT recipient or a stem cell or donor lymphocyte infusion donor (not recorded which). It is not recorded whose cells these are; they may come from a transplant donor.

The chain is built from TRBV4-3 and TRBJ2-5, with a possible D match to TRBD2 (5 bases). The germline gives CDR1 LGHNA, CDR2 YSLEER. The V gene lost 1 base and the J gene lost 5 bases, with 14 bases spanning the gap. The CDR3 runs to 15 residues. DNA for the CDR3: TGCGCCAGCAGCCAAGGCCCCCGCGGGTGGGAGACCCAGTACTTC. Protein product: CASSQGPRGWETQYF.

This rearrangement joins TRBV25-1 to TRBJ1-4, with 7 bases identical to TRBD1. CDR1 and CDR2 (germline): MGHDK, SYGVNS. The CDR3 is 15 amino acids. The V gene end was trimmed by 4 bases and the J gene end by 8 bases; junction bases not matched to a gene: 10. CDR3 residues: CASSAPGTVIEKLFF. The CDR3 DNA reads as TGTGCCAGCAGTGCCCCCGGGACAGTAATCGAAAAACTGTTTTTT.

This clonotype turned up a few times. The chain links TRBV5-1 to TRBJ1-6; D not certain. With 5 bases removed from V and 6 bases from J, the gap between germline ends came to 6 bases. Germline CDR1 is SGHRS and CDR2 is YFSETQ. The CDR3 is 12 residues long. In DNA, the CDR3 is TGCGCCAGCAGTGACTCTAATTCACCCCTCCACTTT. It specifies CASSDSNSPLHF.

This clonotype was counted many times. CDR3 in amino acids: CASSLVYRGETQYF. The CDR3 nucleotides are TGTGCCAGCAGCTTAGTTTACAGGGGGGAGACCCAGTACTTC. J is TRBJ2-5 and V is TRBV7-2, with 8 bases matching TRBD1. V was clipped by 1 base and J by 5 bases; unmatched bases: 3. This CDR3 has 14 amino acids. From germline, CDR1 is SGHTA and CDR2 FQGNSA.

This chain uses TRBV5-6 with TRBJ2-7, with D possibly being TRBD2 (5 bases). The germline V and J ends were trimmed by 4 bases and 4 bases, with 9 bases remaining between them. This CDR3 region has 12 residues. Germline-derived CDR1 and CDR2 are SGHDT and YYEEEE. The CDR3 is CASSPSWYEQYF. The DNA of the CDR3 is TGTGCCAGCAGCCCTAGCTGGTACGAGCAGTACTTC.

This clonotype has a handful of counts. This chain connects TRBV27 to TRBJ1-4, with D unresolved. The ends were cut back, 5 bases at V and 5 bases at J, with 27 bases in the middle. The CDR3 totals 19 residues. The germline gives CDR1 MNHEY, CDR2 SMNVEV (reference sequence). In DNA, the CDR3 is TGTGCCAGCAGTATTATGCCCCCCGCCCTCCTAGCGGGGAATGAAAAACTGTTTTTT. As protein: CASSIMPPALLAGNEKLFF.

In nucleotides, the CDR3 is TGTGCCACCAGTGATTCAACGGGAGCGAACTACAATGAGCAGTTCTTC. This sequence encodes CATSDSTGANYNEQFF. The chain recombines TRBV24-1 with TRBJ2-1, with D perhaps TRBD2 (6 bases). V dropped 2 bases and J dropped 3 bases, with 13 bases sitting between them. This CDR3 spans 16 amino acids. Germline CDR1 reads KGHDR; CDR2 reads SFDVKD.

This clonotype was detected only a few times. This CDR3 is CATSRDPRDNSPLHF. In nucleotides, the CDR3 is TGTGCCACCAGCAGAGATCCCAGGGATAATTCACCCCTCCACTTT. The gene calls are TRBV15 and TRBJ1-6; perhaps TRBD1 as D (5 bases). CDR1 LNHNV and CDR2 YYDKDF come from the germline V gene (reference sequence). The length of the CDR3 is 15 residues. V lost 0 bases and J 5 bases, leaving 8 bases between the germline ends.

This clonotype was detected a few times. CDR3 DNA: TGTGCCAGCACCTTATACGGGGACAGGGACACTGAAGCTTTCTTT. It is translated as CASTLYGDRDTEAFF. J is TRBJ1-1 and V is TRBV28; TRBD1 matches at 9 bases. The CDR3 has 15 residues. V shed 7 bases, J shed 3 bases, and the junction held 9 bases outside the gene matches. Germline values: CDR1 MDHEN, CDR2 SYDVKM.

The chain couples TRBV29-1 to TRBJ2-7; TRBD1 or TRBD2 may be the D gene (6 bases each). V was clipped by 3 bases and J by 5 bases, with 14 bases between them. Germline V gene lookup returns CDR1 SQVTM and CDR2 ANQGSEA. There are 13 residues in the CDR3. The CDR3 DNA sequence: TGCAGCGTTGAGAAGGCCGGGGGCGACGAGCAGTACTTC. This encodes CSVEKAGGDEQYF.

V is TRBV20-1 and J is TRBJ1-2; D is unclear. V was pared by 6 bases and J by 0 bases, with 11 bases between. The V gene's germline CDR1 is DFQATT and CDR2 SNEGSKA (reference sequence). This CDR3 contains 13 residues. Here the CDR3 reads CSASGQANYGYTF. CDR3 DNA: TGCAGTGCCTCGGGCCAAGCTAACTATGGCTACACCTTC.

This clonotype was counted only a few times. This rearrangement joins TRBV7-2 to TRBJ1-3; D not resolved. Germline V gene data show CDR1 as SGHTA and CDR2 as FQGNSA. The V end lost 1 base, the J end lost 0 bases, and 10 bases lay between the germline ends. This CDR3 spans 16 amino acids. The CDR3 sequence is CASSLVHASSGNTIYF. The CDR3, as DNA: TGTGCCAGCAGCTTAGTACACGCTTCCTCTGGAAACACCATATATTTT.

The rearrangement uses TRBV6-2 or TRBV6-3 and TRBJ2-7, with 7 bases aligning to TRBD2. The CDR3 totals 16 residues. CDR1 and CDR2 from the germline V gene are MNHEY and SVGEGT. After removal of 6 bases from V and 0 bases from J, the junction contained 11 bases not matched to a gene. The CDR3 coding sequence is TGTGCCAGCAGCCATAGGCCTAGCGGACCCTCCTACGAGCAGTACTTC. Amino acids: CASSHRPSGPSYEQYF.

In its sample, this clonotype was seen a few times. The CDR3: CASSFGQHKNIQYF. The DNA for the CDR3 is TGTGCCAGCAGTTTCGGGCAGCATAAAAACATTCAGTACTTC. This rearrangement joins TRBV12-3 or TRBV12-4 to TRBJ2-4; no clear D gene. The CDR3 has 14 residues. V was shortened by 3 bases and J by 4 bases, with 10 bases between the two germline ends.

V is TRBV12-3 or TRBV12-4 and J is TRBJ2-2; a weak D match, TRBD2 (5 bases). V gave up 2 bases and J gave up 4 bases, with 11 bases separating them. The CDR3 extends over 15 amino acids. In nucleotides, the CDR3 is TGTGCCAGCAGTTTACCGGGATCAGTCACCGGGGAGCTGTTTTTT. Protein sequence: CASSLPGSVTGELFF.

This chain joins TRBV6-2 or TRBV6-3 and TRBJ2-1; the D gene is possibly TRBD2 (6 bases). Trimming pared 4 bases from V and 5 bases from J, leaving 15 bases between. CDR1 is MNHEY, CDR2 SVGEGT, per germline. The CDR3 spans 15 residues. CDR3 bases: TGTGCCAGCAGTTCCCGACTAGTAGTCGACAATGAGCAGTTCTTC. It yields the protein CASSSRLVVDNEQFF.

The V and J genes are TRBV28 and TRBJ2-7; TRBD1 or TRBD2 may be the D gene (5 bases each). In germline, CDR1 is MDHEN, CDR2 SYDVKM. Trimming left V 2 bases short and J 2 bases short, with 22 bases between. CDR3 length equals 18 residues. CDR3 protein: CASSLNGAGSPPTYEQYF. CDR3 coding DNA: TGTGCCAGCAGTTTAAACGGAGCAGGGAGCCCTCCGACCTACGAGCAGTACTTC.

The J gene is TRBJ2-7, the V gene TRBV5-1; D unresolved. CDR1 and CDR2 (germline): SGHRS, YFSETQ. The length of the CDR3 is 11 residues. The ends were cut back, 5 bases at V and 0 bases at J, with 3 bases in the middle. The CDR3 DNA reads as TGCGCCAGCAGGAGCTCCTACGAGCAGTACTTC. It codes for CASRSSYEQYF. Using reference TRBV5-1 and TRBJ2-7 for the parts outside the CDR3, the full variable domain is KAGVTQTPRYLIKTRGQQVTLSCSPISGHRSVSWYQQTPGQGLQFLFEYFSETQRNKGNFPGRFSGRQFSNSRSEMNVSTLELGDSALYLCASRSSYEQYFGPGTRLTVT.

The chain recombines TRBV29-1 with TRBJ2-7; D possibly uses TRBD1 or TRBD2 (5 bases each). The CDR3 length is 13 residues. The V gene lost 7 bases and the J gene lost 6 bases, with 19 bases spanning the gap. The V gene's germline CDR1 is SQVTM and CDR2 ANQGSEA. The CDR3 DNA reads as TGCAGCGCCCTGGGGGTTGCCGGCGGCGAGCAGTACTTC. Translating gives CSALGVAGGEQYF.

The CDR3 here is CASSSGLAELYEQYF. Here the CDR3 DNA reads TGTGCCAGCAGTTCGGGACTAGCGGAACTCTACGAGCAGTACTTC. V is TRBV12-3 or TRBV12-4 and J is TRBJ2-7; 11 bases match TRBD2. This CDR3 has 15 amino acids. V lost 4 bases to trimming and J lost 3 bases; unmatched junction nucleotides: 5.

V and J are TRBV5-6 and TRBJ2-7; D uncertain. The CDR3 runs 11 residues. Trimming stripped 4 bases from V and 3 bases from J, with 5 bases between. Looked up from germline, CDR1 is SGHDT and CDR2 is YYEEEE. This CDR3 reads CASSANYEQYF. The CDR3 nucleotides are TGTGCCAGCAGCGCCAACTACGAGCAGTACTTC.

This clonotype occurred a few times. The J gene is TRBJ2-7, the V gene TRBV7-9, with TRBD2 matching 9 bases. After removal of 5 bases from V and 5 bases from J, the junction contained 13 bases not matched to a gene. The V gene's germline CDR1 is SEHNR and CDR2 FQNEAQ (reference sequence). CDR3 length: 16 residues. The CDR3 loop reads CASSRQGSGSQNEQYF. The CDR3 DNA reads as TGTGCCAGCAGCCGTCAAGGTAGCGGGAGTCAGAACGAGCAGTACTTC.

The J gene is TRBJ2-3, the V gene TRBV10-3; 11 bases match TRBD1. With V trimmed by 3 bases and J by 6 bases, 14 bases remained unmatched. CDR3 size: 18 residues. Per the germline V gene, CDR1 is ENHRY and CDR2 is SYGVKD. The CDR3 loop reads CAISEPLDRGLLMDTQYF. The CDR3 nucleotides read TGTGCCATCAGTGAACCCCTGGACAGGGGGCTTTTGATGGATACGCAGTATTTT.

This clonotype was counted many times. V and J are TRBV27 and TRBJ1-5; D is ambiguous. The germline V gene has CDR1 MNHEY and CDR2 SMNVEV (reference sequence). There are 16 residues in the CDR3. Trimming removed 0 bases from V and 1 base from J, with 10 bases in between. The CDR3 nucleotides read TGTGCCAGCAGTTTATCGAGCTACAGCAGCAATCAGCCCCAGCATTTT. Protein product: CASSLSSYSSNQPQHF.

The chain couples TRBV10-3 to TRBJ2-3; 7 positions match TRBD2. Germline CDR1 and CDR2: ENHRY and SYGVKD. The ends lost 6 bases at V and 1 base at J; junction bases unmatched: 1. The CDR3 runs to 13 residues. CDR3 in DNA: TGTGCCATCAGGGGAGGGGGCACAGATACGCAGTATTTT. Encoded protein: CAIRGGGTDTQYF.

This chain links TRBV20-1 with TRBJ1-2; D gene unclear. Germline assignment: CDR1 DFQATT and CDR2 SNEGSKA (reference sequence). Trimming left V 5 bases short and J 5 bases short, with 6 bases between. The CDR3 sequence is 10 residues long. The CDR3 here is CSAGHYGYTF. As DNA, the CDR3 is TGCAGTGCTGGCCATTATGGCTACACCTTC.

The chain carries TRBV7-2 and TRBJ2-2; D not certain. V was cut by 1 base and J by 3 bases, with 9 bases left in between. CDR1 and CDR2 (germline): SGHTA, FQGNSA. This CDR3 region has 15 residues. CDR3 bases: TGTGCCAGCAGCTTAGTAAGCACGGACACCGGGGAGCTGTTTTTT. Translation: CASSLVSTDTGELFF.